This is a list of T cell receptor beta chains from one sample in a study of cytomegalovirus exposure and HLA in healthy donors. Produced via immunoSEQ multiplex PCR; TCRdb's table is partial and in-frame only. Among roughly 100,000 clones listed, about 66% were seen once. The specimen was PBMCs. These TCRs come from a woman between 45 and 60 years old in good health and CMV-seropositive. CDR3s include the opening cysteine and the closing phenylalanine or tryptophan. D genes are given only for firm matches. The size entry is marked missing in some rows and otherwise reads once, few, many or a size class.

TRBD2 | TRBJ2-5 | 17 | TRBV7-9 | . | CSSSLRGLAGDQETQYF | TGTTCCAGCAGCTTAAGGGGACTAGCGGGGGACCAAGAGACCCAGTACTTC
TRBD1 | TRBJ1-5 | 15 | TRBV6-6 | . | CASSLTGGGSQPQHF | TGTGCCAGCAGTTTAACAGGGGGCGGAAGTCAGCCCCAGCATTTT
. | TRBJ1-1 | 13 | TRBV29-1 | . | CSVETPGITEAFF | TGCAGCGTTGAAACTCCGGGTATCACTGAAGCTTTCTTT
. | TRBJ2-2 | 14 | TRBV5-1 | few | CASSLGLYTGELFF | TGCGCCAGCAGCTTGGGACTGTACACCGGGGAGCTGTTTTTT
TRBD2 | TRBJ2-7 | 16 | TRBV4-2 | . | CASSQPRASGNYEQYF | TGTGCCAGCAGCCAACCCCGGGCTAGCGGGAACTACGAGCAGTACTTC
TRBD1 | TRBJ2-2 | 15 | TRBV5-4 | few | CASSLETGGTGELFF | TGTGCCAGCAGTCTAGAAACAGGGGGGACCGGGGAGCTGTTTTTT
. | TRBJ2-7 | 13 | TRBV5-1 | . | CASSLDRHYEQYF | TGCGCCAGCAGCCTGGACAGACACTACGAGCAGTACTTC
. | TRBJ2-1 | 14 | TRBV4-2 | few | CASSQDPSYNEQFF | TGTGCCAGCAGCCAAGATCCGTCCTACAATGAGCAGTTCTTC
TRBD1 | TRBJ1-5 | 14 | TRBV6-5 | . | CASSQGQGPQPQHF | TGTGCCAGCAGTCAAGGACAGGGGCCTCAGCCCCAGCATTTT
TRBD1 | TRBJ1-1 | 12 | TRBV25-1 | . | CASRTGGTEAFF | TGTGCCAGCCGGACAGGTGGGACTGAAGCTTTCTTT
. | TRBJ1-2 | 14 | TRBV5-8 | . | CASSFGGGNYGYTF | TGTGCCAGCAGCTTCGGCGGGGGGAACTATGGCTACACCTTC
TRBD1 | TRBJ2-7 | 15 | TRBV9 | few | CASSAGTGDSYEQYF | TGTGCCAGCAGCGCTGGGACAGGGGACTCCTACGAGCAGTACTTC
. | TRBJ2-6 | 15 | TRBV6-1 | once | CATSGGRSGANVLTF | TGTGCCACGTCCGGAGGTCGCTCTGGGGCCAACGTCCTGACTTTC
. | TRBJ2-7 | 14 | TRBV4-2 | few | CASSQGAGTYEQYF | TGTGCCAGCAGCCAAGGGGCCGGCACCTACGAGCAGTACTTC
. | TRBJ2-7 | 15 | TRBV28 | . | CASRPLLDRTAEQYF | TGTGCCAGCAGACCGCTTCTCGACAGGACCGCCGAGCAGTACTTC
. | TRBJ2-7 | 12 | TRBV27 | . | CASSLPGNEQYF | TGTGCCAGCAGTCTCCCAGGGAACGAGCAGTACTTC
TRBD1 | TRBJ1-2 | 16 | TRBV5-6 | . | CASSLPGTGAIKGYTF | TGTGCCAGCAGCCTCCCGGGGACAGGGGCTATAAAGGGCTACACCTTC
TRBD1 | TRBJ1-5 | 15 | TRBV28 | once | CASSLGDRENQPQHF | TGTGCCAGCAGTTTGGGGGACAGGGAAAATCAGCCCCAGCATTTT
. | TRBJ1-5 | 15 | TRBV6-5 | . | CASSYSRWGRQPQHF | TGTGCCAGCAGTTACTCGCGGTGGGGGCGGCAGCCCCAGCATTTT
. | TRBJ2-3 | 16 | TRBV4-2 | few | CASSAPQGLGTDTQYF | TGTGCCAGCAGCGCGCCCCAGGGATTAGGGACAGATACGCAGTATTTT
TRBD1 | TRBJ1-1 | 17 | TRBV9 | few | CASSLGQGPYLNTEAFF | TGTGCCAGCAGCCTCGGACAGGGGCCCTACTTGAACACTGAAGCTTTCTTT
. | TRBJ2-5 | 14 | TRBV28 | . | CASKEGGQQETQYF | TGTGCCAGCAAGGAGGGGGGACAGCAAGAGACCCAGTACTTC
. | TRBJ1-2 | 16 | TRBV6-5 | few | CASSYGLYAGNYGYTF | TGTGCCAGCAGTTACGGGCTGTATGCAGGGAACTATGGCTACACCTTC
. | TRBJ1-5 | 13 | TRBV6-4 | few | CASSVGGEQPQHF | TGTGCCAGCAGTGTAGGGGGAGAACAGCCCCAGCATTTT
. | TRBJ1-2 | 13 | TRBV28 | . | CASSSITGYGYTF | TGTGCCAGCAGTTCGATCACAGGGTATGGCTACACCTTC
TRBD1 | TRBJ2-3 | 13 | TRBV5-1 | few | CASRTGAGDTQYF | TGCGCCAGCAGAACAGGGGCAGGAGATACGCAGTATTTT
TRBD2 | TRBJ2-3 | 15 | TRBV9 | few | CASSGAGVSTDTQYF | TGTGCCAGCAGCGGAGCGGGGGTGAGCACAGATACGCAGTATTTT
TRBD1 | TRBJ2-7 | 15 | TRBV7-9 | . | CASSLFTGGIDEQYF | TGTGCCAGCAGCTTATTCACAGGGGGCATCGACGAGCAGTACTTC
. | TRBJ1-2 | 14 | TRBV11-2 | once | CASSLGAGADGYTF | TGTGCCAGCAGCTTAGGTGCCGGTGCGGATGGCTACACCTTC
. | TRBJ1-6 | 15 | TRBV7-8 | . | CASSLVSGLNSPLHF | TGTGCCAGCAGCTTAGTTTCGGGACTTAATTCACCCCTCCACTTT
TRBD1 | TRBJ2-5 | 16 | TRBV5-1 | . | CASSLRAGGEGETQYF | TGCGCCAGCAGCTTGAGGGCAGGGGGCGAGGGAGAGACCCAGTACTTC
TRBD1 | TRBJ1-5 | 16 | TRBV30 | . | CAWSWTGTGENQPQHF | TGTGCCTGGAGTTGGACCGGGACAGGGGAAAATCAGCCCCAGCATTTT
. | TRBJ1-1 | 13 | TRBV19 | few | CASTLQGNTEAFF | TGTGCCAGTACCCTACAGGGGAACACTGAAGCTTTCTTT
TRBD2 | TRBJ2-1 | 15 | TRBV6-1 | few | CASSARTSGLNEQFF | TGTGCCAGCAGTGCCCGGACTAGCGGGTTAAATGAGCAGTTCTTC
. | TRBJ1-1 | 15 | TRBV27 | few | CASSLLGAGNTEAFF | TGTGCCAGCAGTTTACTGGGGGCCGGGAACACTGAAGCTTTCTTT
TRBD1 | TRBJ1-1 | 16 | TRBV6-6 | . | CASSPLPGQGSTEAFF | TGTGCCAGCAGCCCTCTTCCGGGACAGGGGAGTACTGAAGCTTTCTTT
TRBD1 | TRBJ1-5 | 14 | TRBV6-5 | . | CASSPTGGGQPQHF | TGTGCCAGCAGTCCGACAGGGGGGGGGCAGCCCCAGCATTTT
. | TRBJ2-7 | 14 | TRBV28 | once | CASTPLGESYEQYF | TGTGCCAGCACCCCCCTAGGAGAATCCTACGAGCAGTACTTC
TRBD1 | TRBJ2-2 | 16 | TRBV7-9 | . | CASSSTGAGYTGELFF | TGTGCCAGCAGCTCTACAGGGGCAGGGTACACCGGGGAGCTGTTTTTT
TRBD1 | TRBJ1-2 | 15 | TRBV27 | . | CASSSTGGWDYGYTF | TGTGCCAGCAGTTCTACAGGGGGCTGGGACTATGGCTACACCTTC
. | TRBJ1-6 | 17 | TRBV4-2 | . | CASTPGPGETYNSPLHF | TGTGCCAGCACCCCGGGTCCAGGGGAAACCTATAATTCACCCCTCCACTTT
TRBD2 | TRBJ2-1 | 17 | TRBV4-1 | . | CASSHGSGASSYNEQFF | TGCGCCAGCAGCCATGGCAGCGGGGCGAGCTCCTACAATGAGCAGTTCTTC
. | TRBJ2-3 | 17 | TRBV5-4 | . | CASSLESGITSTDTQYF | TGTGCCAGCAGCTTGGAATCGGGAATTACTAGCACAGATACGCAGTATTTT
. | TRBJ2-5 | 10 | TRBV2 | . | CASLKETQYF | TGTGCCAGTCTAAAAGAGACCCAGTACTTC
TRBD1 | TRBJ2-7 | 16 | TRBV4-3 | . | CASSQDQGTGSYEQYF | TGCGCCAGCAGCCAAGATCAGGGGACAGGGAGTTACGAGCAGTACTTC
. | TRBJ2-2 | 15 | TRBV15 | few | CATSNRGPWTGELFF | TGTGCCACCAGCAATAGGGGCCCTTGGACCGGGGAGCTGTTTTTT
TRBD1 | TRBJ1-4 | 14 | TRBV19 | . | CASSVQGIQEKLFF | TGTGCCAGTAGTGTACAGGGGATACAAGAAAAACTGTTTTTT
TRBD2 | TRBJ2-7 | 15 | TRBV7-9 | few | CASSSTLGLAVEQYF | TGTGCCAGCAGCTCGACCTTAGGACTAGCGGTCGAGCAGTACTTC
. | TRBJ2-1 | 12 | TRBV30 | . | CAWSSQANEQFF | TGTGCCTGGTCCTCGCAGGCCAATGAGCAGTTCTTC
. | TRBJ1-1 | 12 | TRBV19 | few | CASSRGYRRAFF | TGTGCCAGTAGTCGTGGTTACCGGAGAGCTTTCTTT
TRBD1 | TRBJ1-2 | 14 | TRBV7-2 | . | CASSASDRAAGYTF | TGTGCCAGCAGCGCCTCCGACAGGGCAGCTGGCTACACCTTC
TRBD1 | TRBJ1-2 | 12 | TRBV28 | . | CASRTGATIYTF | TGTGCCAGCCGGACAGGAGCTACAATCTACACCTTC
TRBD1 | TRBJ1-2 | 14 | TRBV6-5 | once | CAVLGQGSNYGYTF | TGTGCCGTTTTAGGACAGGGAAGTAACTATGGCTACACCTTC
. | TRBJ2-5 | 13 | TRBV10-2 | . | CASSESRGETQYF | TGCGCCAGCAGTGAATCCAGGGGAGAGACCCAGTACTTC
. | TRBJ2-7 | 12 | TRBV7-6 | . | CASSLGRTGYYF | TGTGCCAGCAGCTTAGGAAGAACAGGGTATTATTTC